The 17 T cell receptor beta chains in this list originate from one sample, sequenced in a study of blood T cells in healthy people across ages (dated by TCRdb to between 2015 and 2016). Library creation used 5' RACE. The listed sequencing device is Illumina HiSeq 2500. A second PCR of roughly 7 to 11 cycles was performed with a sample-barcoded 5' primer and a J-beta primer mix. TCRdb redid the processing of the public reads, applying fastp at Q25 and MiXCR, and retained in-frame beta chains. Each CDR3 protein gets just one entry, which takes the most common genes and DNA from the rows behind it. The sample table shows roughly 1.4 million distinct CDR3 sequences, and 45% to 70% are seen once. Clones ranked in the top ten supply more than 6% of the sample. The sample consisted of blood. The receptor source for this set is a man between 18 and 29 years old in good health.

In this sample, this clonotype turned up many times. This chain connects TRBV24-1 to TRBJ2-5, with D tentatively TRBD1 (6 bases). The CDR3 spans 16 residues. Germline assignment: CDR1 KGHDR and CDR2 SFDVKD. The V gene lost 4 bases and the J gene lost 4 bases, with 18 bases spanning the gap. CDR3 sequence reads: CATSENPRGTGETQYF. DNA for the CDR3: TGTGCCACCAGTGAGAACCCAAGGGGGACGGGAGAGACCCAGTACTTC.

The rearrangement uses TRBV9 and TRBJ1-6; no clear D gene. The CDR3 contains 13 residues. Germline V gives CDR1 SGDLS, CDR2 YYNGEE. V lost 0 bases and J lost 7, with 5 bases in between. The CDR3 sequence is CASSVDGNSPLHF. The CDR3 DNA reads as TGTGCCAGCAGCGTAGATGGGAATTCACCCCTCCACTTT.

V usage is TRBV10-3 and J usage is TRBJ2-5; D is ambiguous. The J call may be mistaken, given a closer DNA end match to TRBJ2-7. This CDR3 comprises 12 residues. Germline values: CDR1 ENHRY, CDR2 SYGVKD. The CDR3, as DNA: TGTGCCATCAGTGAGTCGGTGGGCGAGCAGTACTTC. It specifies CAISESVGEQYF.

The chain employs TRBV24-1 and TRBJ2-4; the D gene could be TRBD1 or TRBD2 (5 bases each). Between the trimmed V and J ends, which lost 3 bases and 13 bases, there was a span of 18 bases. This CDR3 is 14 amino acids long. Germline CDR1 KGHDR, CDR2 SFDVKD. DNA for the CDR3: TGTGCCACCAGTGATGCCGGGGCCGGAGGAGAGCAGTACTTC. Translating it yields CATSDAGAGGEQYF.

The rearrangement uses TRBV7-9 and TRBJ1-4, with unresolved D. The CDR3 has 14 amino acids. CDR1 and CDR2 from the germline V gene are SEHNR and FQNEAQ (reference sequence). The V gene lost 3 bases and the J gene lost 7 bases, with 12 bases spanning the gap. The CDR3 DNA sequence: TGTGCCAGCAGCTTGAGGCAAACACCTGAAAAACTGTTTTTT. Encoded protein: CASSLRQTPEKLFF.

CDR3 residues: CSVEGVAGEGTGELFF. The DNA for the CDR3 is TGCAGCGTTGAAGGCGTGGCGGGAGAGGGGACCGGGGAGCTGTTTTTT. This chain joins TRBV29-1 and TRBJ2-2; 7 bases line up with TRBD2. The CDR3 spans 16 residues. CDR1 and CDR2 (germline): SQVTM, ANQGSEA. The V and J ends lost 1 base and 5 bases, in that order; junction bases with no gene match: 10.

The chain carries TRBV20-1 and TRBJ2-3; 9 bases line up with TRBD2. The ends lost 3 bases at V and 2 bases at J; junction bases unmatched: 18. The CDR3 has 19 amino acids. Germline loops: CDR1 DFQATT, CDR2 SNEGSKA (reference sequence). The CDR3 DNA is TGCAGTGCTAGGGCGCGTGCCCATCAGACTAGCGGATACACAGATACGCAGTATTTT. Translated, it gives CSARARAHQTSGYTDTQYF.

CDR3 loop: CASTDRDEETQYF. DNA for the CDR3: TGTGCCAGCACCGACAGGGACGAAGAGACCCAGTACTTC. This chain uses TRBV12-3 or TRBV12-4 with TRBJ2-5; TRBD1 aligns across 7 bases. The CDR3 runs to 13 residues. Losses at the gene ends were 7 bases for V and 3 bases for J; bases not matched to a gene: 5.

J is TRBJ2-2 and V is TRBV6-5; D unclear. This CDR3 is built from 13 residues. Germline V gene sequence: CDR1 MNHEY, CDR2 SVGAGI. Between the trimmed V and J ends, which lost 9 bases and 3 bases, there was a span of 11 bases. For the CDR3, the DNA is TGTGCCAGAGAAGGTCCAGACACCGGGGAGCTGTTTTTT. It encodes CAREGPDTGELFF.

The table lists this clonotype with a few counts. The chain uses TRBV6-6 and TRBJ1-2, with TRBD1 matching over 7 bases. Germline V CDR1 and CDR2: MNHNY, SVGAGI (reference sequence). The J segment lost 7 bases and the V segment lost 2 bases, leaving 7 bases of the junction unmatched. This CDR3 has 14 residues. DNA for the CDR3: TGTGCCAGCAGTTACGGACAGGAAGGTGGTGGCTACACCTTC. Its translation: CASSYGQEGGGYTF.

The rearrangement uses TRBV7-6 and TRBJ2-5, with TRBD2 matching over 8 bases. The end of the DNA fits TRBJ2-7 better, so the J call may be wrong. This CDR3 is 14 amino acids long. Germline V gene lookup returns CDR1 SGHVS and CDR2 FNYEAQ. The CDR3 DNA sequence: TGTGCCAGCAGCTTCCCCGGGACTAGGGTCGAGCAGTACTTC. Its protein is CASSFPGTRVEQYF.

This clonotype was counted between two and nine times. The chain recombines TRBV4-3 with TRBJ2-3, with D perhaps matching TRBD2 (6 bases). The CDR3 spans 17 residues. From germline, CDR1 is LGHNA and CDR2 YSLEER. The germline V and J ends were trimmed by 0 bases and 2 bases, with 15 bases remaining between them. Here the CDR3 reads CASSQDAAGLNTDTQYF. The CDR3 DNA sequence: TGCGCCAGCAGCCAAGATGCGGCGGGACTCAACACAGATACGCAGTATTTT.

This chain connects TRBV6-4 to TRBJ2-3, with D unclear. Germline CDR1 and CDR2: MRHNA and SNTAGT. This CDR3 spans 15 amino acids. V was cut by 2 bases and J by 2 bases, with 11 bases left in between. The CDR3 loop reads CASSDGLVFTDTQYF. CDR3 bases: TGTGCCAGCAGTGACGGTCTAGTCTTCACAGATACGCAGTATTTT.

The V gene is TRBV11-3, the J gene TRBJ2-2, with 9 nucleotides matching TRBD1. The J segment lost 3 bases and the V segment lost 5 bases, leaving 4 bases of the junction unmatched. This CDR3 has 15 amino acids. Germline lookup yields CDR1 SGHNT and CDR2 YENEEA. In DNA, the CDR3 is TGTGCCAGCAGCCCGGACAGGGGAGACACCGGGGAGCTGTTTTTT. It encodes CASSPDRGDTGELFF.

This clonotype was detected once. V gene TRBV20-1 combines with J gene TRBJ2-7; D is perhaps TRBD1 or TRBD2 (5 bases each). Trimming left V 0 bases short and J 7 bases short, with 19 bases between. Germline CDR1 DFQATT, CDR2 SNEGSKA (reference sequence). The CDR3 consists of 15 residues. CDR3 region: CSARDRGRATGEQYF. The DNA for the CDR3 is TGCAGTGCTAGAGATAGGGGCAGGGCGACGGGGGAGCAGTACTTC.

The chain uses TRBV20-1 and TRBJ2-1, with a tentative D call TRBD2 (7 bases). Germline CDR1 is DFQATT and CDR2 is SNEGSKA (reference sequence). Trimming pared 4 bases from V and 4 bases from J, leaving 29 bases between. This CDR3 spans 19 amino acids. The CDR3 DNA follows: TGCAGTGCTAAGGGAGGGGGGGTTTCTTCATTAACCGGTTACAATGAGCAGTTCTTC. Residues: CSAKGGGVSSLTGYNEQFF.

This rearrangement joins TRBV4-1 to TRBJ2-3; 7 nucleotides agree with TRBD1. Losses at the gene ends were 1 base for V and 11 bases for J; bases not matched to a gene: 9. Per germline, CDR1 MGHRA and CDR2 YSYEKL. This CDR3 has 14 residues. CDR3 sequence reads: CASSQGTGSWVQYF. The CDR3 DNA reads TGCGCCAGCAGCCAAGGGACAGGTTCATGGGTGCAGTATTTT.